This entry lists 15 T cell receptor beta chains sequenced from one sample in a study of shared clonotypes between healthy human individuals. The protocol was immunoSEQ multiplex PCR, while the TCRdb copy is restricted to in-frame clones and leaves out a portion. The sample holds approximately 2.4 million clones, more than 90% seen once. Sequenced input: naive CD4+ T cells sorted from blood. Stated subset: CD45RA+ positively selected. These receptor sequences come from a man younger than 35 in good health.

This clone has only one observation. The gene calls are TRBV6-5 and TRBJ2-5; perhaps D is TRBD1 or TRBD2 (5 bases each). CDR3 length: 13 amino acids. Germline assignment: CDR1 MNHEY and CDR2 SVGAGI. V lost 8 bases to trimming and J lost 4 bases, with 14 bases between them. The CDR3 loop is CASAGFGGETQYF. For the CDR3, the DNA is TGTGCCAGCGCTGGCTTTGGGGGAGAGACCCAGTACTTC.

Regarding this clone: The sample carries other DNA sequences with the same CDR3. The genes are TRBV6-6 and TRBJ2-3, with D unclear. The CDR3 has 12 residues. Looked up from germline, CDR1 is MNHNY and CDR2 is SVGAGI (reference sequence). With 0 bases removed from V and 5 bases from J, the gap between germline ends came to 3 bases. CDR3 sequence: CASSYSKDTQYF. The CDR3, as DNA: TGTGCCAGCAGTTACTCGAAAGATACGCAGTATTTT.

The DNA for the CDR3 is TGTGCCAGCGGGACGGGTTACTACGAGCAGTACTTC. Translated, it gives CASGTGYYEQYF. The V gene is TRBV28, the J gene TRBJ2-7, with D possibly being TRBD1 or TRBD2 (5 bases each). V was cut by 8 bases and J by 3 bases, with 11 bases left in between. CDR3 length equals 12 residues. Per germline, CDR1 MDHEN and CDR2 SYDVKM. Full variable domain (outside the CDR3, taken from reference TRBV28 and TRBJ2-7): DVKVTQSSRYLVKRTGEKVFLECVQDMDHENMFWYRQDPGLGLRLIYFSYDVKMKEKGDIPEGYSVSREKKERFSLILESASTNQTSMYLCASGTGYYEQYFGPGTRLTVT.

As regards this clone: Other DNA sequences in the same sample also yield this CDR3. V gene TRBV4-3 combines with J gene TRBJ2-2, with D maybe TRBD1 (6 bases). This CDR3 region has 15 residues. The germline V and J ends were trimmed by 0 bases and 4 bases, with 9 bases remaining between them. Per germline, CDR1 LGHNA and CDR2 YSLEER. CDR3 in DNA: TGCGCCAGCAGCCAAGAGGAAGGGGGCACCGGGGAGCTGTTTTTT. Encoded protein: CASSQEEGGTGELFF.

CDR3 sequence reads: CSAQAGGLQETQYF. DNA of the CDR3: TGCAGCGCCCAAGCGGGGGGTCTACAAGAGACCCAGTACTTC. The rearrangement links TRBV29-1 to TRBJ2-5, with 9 bases aligning to TRBD2. Per germline, CDR1 SQVTM and CDR2 ANQGSEA. The CDR3 runs 14 residues. V shed 7 bases, J shed 2 bases, and the junction held 8 bases outside the gene matches.

Only a few counts were recorded for this clone. CDR3 loop: CASSPGQGSGGYTF. In DNA form, the CDR3 reads TGTGCCAGTAGTCCGGGACAGGGTAGCGGCGGCTACACCTTC. The chain recombines TRBV19 with TRBJ1-2, with 9 positions matching TRBD1. Germline CDR1 and CDR2: LNHDA and SQIVND (reference sequence). V lost 5 bases to trimming and J lost 8 bases; unmatched junction nucleotides: 9. This CDR3 has 14 residues.

The V and J genes are TRBV2 and TRBJ1-2; D uncertain. V was pared by 4 bases and J by 7 bases, with 10 bases between. This CDR3 is 12 amino acids long. CDR1 and CDR2 from the germline V gene are SNHLY and FYNNEI. CDR3 DNA: TGTGCCAGCAGTGCCAGTGGACGTGGCTACACCTTC. It encodes CASSASGRGYTF.

This clone has a single count. This chain connects TRBV29-1 to TRBJ2-4; TRBD1 aligns across 7 bases. CDR1 and CDR2 (germline): SQVTM, ANQGSEA. The ends lost 4 bases at V and 2 bases at J; junction bases unmatched: 5. This CDR3 contains 14 residues. The CDR3 reads CSVGTGATKNIQYF. In DNA form, the CDR3 reads TGCAGCGTTGGTACAGGGGCGACCAAAAACATTCAGTACTTC.

This clone was picked up one time. The chain uses TRBV19 and TRBJ1-5; D gene uncertain. V gave up 5 bases and J gave up 3 bases, with 8 bases separating them. CDR1 is LNHDA and CDR2 is SQIVND in the germline V gene (reference sequence). The CDR3 spans 13 residues. The CDR3 DNA follows: TGTGCCAGTAGTGAGGGAATCAATCAGCCCCAGCATTTT. Encoded protein: CASSEGINQPQHF.

This rearrangement joins TRBV28 to TRBJ2-7; no firm D call. The CDR3 covers 13 residues. Trimming removed 4 bases at V and 2 bases at J, with 9 bases between. Germline CDR1 reads MDHEN; CDR2 reads SYDVKM. DNA for the CDR3: TGTGCCAGCAGTTCGCCATCTACCTACGAGCAGTACTTC. This sequence encodes CASSSPSTYEQYF.

V gene TRBV4-1 combines with J gene TRBJ2-5; no clear D. The length of the CDR3 is 14 residues. Germline values: CDR1 MGHRA, CDR2 YSYEKL. V was cut by 1 base and J by 4 bases, with 10 bases left in between. The CDR3 coding sequence is TGCGCCAGCAGCCAAGTCAAGCGAGTAGAGACCCAGTACTTC. This sequence encodes CASSQVKRVETQYF.

J is TRBJ2-7 and V is TRBV25-1; D gene ambiguous. V lost 4 bases and J lost 0, with 7 bases in between. This CDR3 has 13 residues. Per the germline V gene, CDR1 is MGHDK and CDR2 is SYGVNS. The CDR3 bases are TGTGCCAGCAGTGTGAAGGTCTCCTACGAGCAGTACTTC. Encoded protein: CASSVKVSYEQYF.

The chain carries TRBV5-1 and TRBJ2-5; no firm D call. Trimming took 4 bases from V and 5 from J, leaving 21 bases between them. The CDR3 consists of 16 residues. Per germline, CDR1 SGHRS and CDR2 YFSETQ. CDR3 DNA: TGCGCCAGCAGCGTTCGTGACACACATGTCGTGGAGACCCAGTACTTC. Its protein product is CASSVRDTHVVETQYF. Complete variable domain (other parts from reference TRBV5-1 and TRBJ2-5): KAGVTQTPRYLIKTRGQQVTLSCSPISGHRSVSWYQQTPGQGLQFLFEYFSETQRNKGNFPGRFSGRQFSNSRSEMNVSTLELGDSALYLCASSVRDTHVVETQYFGPGTRLLVL.

This sequence joins TRBV13 and TRBJ2-7; the match to TRBD1 covers 11 bases. Trimming removed 1 base from V and 4 bases from J; junction bases left unmatched: 3. The CDR3 is 15 amino acids. Germline CDR1 PRHDT, CDR2 FYEKMQ (reference sequence). As DNA, the CDR3 is TGTGCCAGCAGCTTAGTGGGGACAGGGGGATACGAGCAGTACTTC. The encoded protein is CASSLVGTGGYEQYF.

V usage is TRBV20-1 and J usage is TRBJ2-7; D not certain. V was cut by 5 bases and J by 5 bases, with 10 bases left in between. The CDR3 is 11 residues long. Germline V gene sequence: CDR1 DFQATT, CDR2 SNEGSKA (reference sequence). CDR3 sequence (DNA): TGCAGTGCTCCCCTGGGCGACGAGCAGTACTTC. Its translation is CSAPLGDEQYF.